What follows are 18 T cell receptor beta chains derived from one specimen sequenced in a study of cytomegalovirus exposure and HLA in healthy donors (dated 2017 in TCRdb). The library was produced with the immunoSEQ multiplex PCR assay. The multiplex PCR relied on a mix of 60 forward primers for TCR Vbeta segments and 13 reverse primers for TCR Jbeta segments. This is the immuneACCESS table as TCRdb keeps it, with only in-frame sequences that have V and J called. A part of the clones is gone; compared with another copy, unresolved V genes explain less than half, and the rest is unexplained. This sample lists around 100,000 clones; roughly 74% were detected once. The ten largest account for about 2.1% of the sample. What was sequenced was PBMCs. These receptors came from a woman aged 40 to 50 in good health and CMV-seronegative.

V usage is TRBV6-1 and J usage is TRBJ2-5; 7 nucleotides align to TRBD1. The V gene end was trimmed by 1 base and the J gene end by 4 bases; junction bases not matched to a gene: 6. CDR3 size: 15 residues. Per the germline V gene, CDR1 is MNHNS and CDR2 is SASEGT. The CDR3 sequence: CASSEVGQEGETQYF. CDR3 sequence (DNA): TGTGCCAGCAGTGAAGTAGGACAGGAAGGAGAGACCCAGTACTTC.

The CDR3 is CASSASGYHEQYF. CDR3 nucleotides: TGTGCCAGCAGCGCGTCAGGGTACCACGAGCAGTACTTC. V and J are TRBV7-2 and TRBJ2-7, with D tentatively TRBD1 (5 bases). The CDR3 is 13 amino acids. Germline values: CDR1 SGHTA, CDR2 FQGNSA. Trimming cost V 5 bases and J 5 bases, with 13 bases left between them.

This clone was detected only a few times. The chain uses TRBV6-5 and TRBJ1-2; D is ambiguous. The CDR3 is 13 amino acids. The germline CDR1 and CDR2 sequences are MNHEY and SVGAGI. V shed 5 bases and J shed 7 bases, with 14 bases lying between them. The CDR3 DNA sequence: TGTGCCAGCAGTGAATTGGGCGTCTTTGGCTACACCTTC. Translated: CASSELGVFGYTF.

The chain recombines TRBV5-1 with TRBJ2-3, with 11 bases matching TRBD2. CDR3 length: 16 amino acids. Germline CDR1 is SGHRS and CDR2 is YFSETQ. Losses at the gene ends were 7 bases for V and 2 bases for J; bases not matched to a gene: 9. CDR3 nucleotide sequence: TGCGCCAGCGGGGGTAGACTAGCGGGGACCACAGATACGCAGTATTTT. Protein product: CASGGRLAGTTDTQYF. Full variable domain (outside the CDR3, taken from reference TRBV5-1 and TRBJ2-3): KAGVTQTPRYLIKTRGQQVTLSCSPISGHRSVSWYQQTPGQGLQFLFEYFSETQRNKGNFPGRFSGRQFSNSRSEMNVSTLELGDSALYLCASGGRLAGTTDTQYFGPGTRLTVL.

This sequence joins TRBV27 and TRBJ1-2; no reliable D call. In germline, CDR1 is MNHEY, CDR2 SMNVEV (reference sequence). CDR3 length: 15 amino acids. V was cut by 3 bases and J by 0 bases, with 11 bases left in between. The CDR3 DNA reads TGTGCCAGCAGTTTTTCAGGCGCGACTAACTATGGCTACACCTTC. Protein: CASSFSGATNYGYTF.

Here the CDR3 DNA reads TGCAGCATTGGACACGTGAACACTGAAGCTTTCTTT. It specifies CSIGHVNTEAFF. V gene TRBV29-1 combines with J gene TRBJ1-1; a weak D match, TRBD1 (5 bases). The CDR3 has 12 amino acids. V dropped 8 bases and J dropped 0 bases, with 10 bases sitting between them. CDR1 is SQVTM, CDR2 ANQGSEA, per germline.

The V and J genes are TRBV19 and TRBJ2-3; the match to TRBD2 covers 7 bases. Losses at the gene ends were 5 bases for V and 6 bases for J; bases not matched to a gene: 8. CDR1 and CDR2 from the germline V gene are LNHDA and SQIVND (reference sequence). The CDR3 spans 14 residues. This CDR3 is CASSGDYGSDTQYF. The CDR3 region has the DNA TGTGCCAGTAGTGGGGACTACGGGAGCGATACGCAGTATTTT.

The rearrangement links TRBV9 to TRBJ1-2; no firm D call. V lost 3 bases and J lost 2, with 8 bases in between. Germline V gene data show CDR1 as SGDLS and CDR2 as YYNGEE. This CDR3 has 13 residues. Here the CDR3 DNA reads TGTGCCAGCAGCGACCCACAGAACTATGGCTACACCTTC. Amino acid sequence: CASSDPQNYGYTF.

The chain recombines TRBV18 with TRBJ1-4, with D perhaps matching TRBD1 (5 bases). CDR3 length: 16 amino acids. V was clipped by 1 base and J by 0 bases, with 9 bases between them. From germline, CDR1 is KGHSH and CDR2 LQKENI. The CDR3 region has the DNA TGTGCCAGCTCACCACAACAGGATGCAACTAATGAAAAACTGTTTTTT. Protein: CASSPQQDATNEKLFF.

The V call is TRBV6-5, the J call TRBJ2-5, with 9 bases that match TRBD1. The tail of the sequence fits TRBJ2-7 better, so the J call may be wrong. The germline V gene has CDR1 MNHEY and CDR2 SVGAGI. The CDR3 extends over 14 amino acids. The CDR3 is CASSPGTGRYEQYF. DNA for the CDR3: TGTGCCAGCAGTCCGGGGACAGGGCGATACGAGCAGTACTTC.

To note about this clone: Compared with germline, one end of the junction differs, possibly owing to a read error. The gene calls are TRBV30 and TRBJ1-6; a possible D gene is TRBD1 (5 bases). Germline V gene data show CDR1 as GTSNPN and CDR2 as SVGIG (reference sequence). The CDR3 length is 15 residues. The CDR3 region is CAWRSGTVYNSPLHF. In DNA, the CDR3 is TGTGCCTGGAGAAGCGGGACGGTCTATAATTCCCCCCTCCACTTT. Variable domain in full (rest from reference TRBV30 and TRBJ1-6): SQTIHQWPATLVQPVGSPLSLECTVEGTSNPNLYWYRQAAGRGLQLLFYSVGIGQISSEVPQNLSASRPQDRQFILSSKKLLLSDSGFYLCAWRSGTVYNSPLHFGNGTRLTVT.

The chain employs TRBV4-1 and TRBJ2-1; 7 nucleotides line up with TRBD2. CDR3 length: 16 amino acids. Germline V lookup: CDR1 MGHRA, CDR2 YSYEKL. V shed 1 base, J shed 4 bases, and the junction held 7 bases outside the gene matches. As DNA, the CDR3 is TGCGCCAGCAGCCAAGTGGGAGGGTTGGAATACAATGAGCAGTTCTTC. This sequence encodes CASSQVGGLEYNEQFF.

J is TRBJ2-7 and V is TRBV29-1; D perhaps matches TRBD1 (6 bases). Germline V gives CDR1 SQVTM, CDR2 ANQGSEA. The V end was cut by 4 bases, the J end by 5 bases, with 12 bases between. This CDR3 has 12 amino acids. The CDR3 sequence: CSVGTGQNEQYF. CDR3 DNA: TGCAGCGTTGGTACCGGACAGAACGAGCAGTACTTC.

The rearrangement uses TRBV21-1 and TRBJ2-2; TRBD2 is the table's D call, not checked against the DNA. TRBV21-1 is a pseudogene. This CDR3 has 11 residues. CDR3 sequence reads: CASICTGELFF. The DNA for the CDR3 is TGTGCCAGCATCTGTACCGGGGAGCTGTTTTTT.

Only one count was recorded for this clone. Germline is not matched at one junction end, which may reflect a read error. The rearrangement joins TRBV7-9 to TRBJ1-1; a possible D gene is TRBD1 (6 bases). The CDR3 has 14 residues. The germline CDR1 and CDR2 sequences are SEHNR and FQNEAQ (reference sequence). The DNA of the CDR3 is TGTTCCAGCAGCTTAGGACAGAAGAACACTGAAGCTTTCTTT. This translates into CSSSLGQKNTEAFF.

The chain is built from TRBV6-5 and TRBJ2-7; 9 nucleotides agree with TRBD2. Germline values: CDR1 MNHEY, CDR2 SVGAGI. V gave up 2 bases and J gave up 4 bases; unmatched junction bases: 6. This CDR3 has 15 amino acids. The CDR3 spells CASSYGGGAGYEQYF. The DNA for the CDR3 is TGTGCCAGCAGTTACGGCGGGGGGGCCGGGTACGAGCAGTACTTC.

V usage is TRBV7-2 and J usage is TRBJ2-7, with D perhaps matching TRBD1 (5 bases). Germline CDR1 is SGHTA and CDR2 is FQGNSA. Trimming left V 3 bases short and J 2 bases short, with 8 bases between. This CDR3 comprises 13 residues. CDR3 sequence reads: CASSFGHPYEQYF. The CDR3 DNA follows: TGTGCCAGCAGCTTCGGACACCCCTACGAGCAGTACTTC.

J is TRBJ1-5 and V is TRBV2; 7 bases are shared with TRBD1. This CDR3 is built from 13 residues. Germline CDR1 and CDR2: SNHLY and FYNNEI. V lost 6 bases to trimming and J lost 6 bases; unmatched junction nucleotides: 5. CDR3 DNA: TGTGCCAGCAGCTCGACAGGGACTCAGCCCCAGCATTTT. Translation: CASSSTGTQPQHF.